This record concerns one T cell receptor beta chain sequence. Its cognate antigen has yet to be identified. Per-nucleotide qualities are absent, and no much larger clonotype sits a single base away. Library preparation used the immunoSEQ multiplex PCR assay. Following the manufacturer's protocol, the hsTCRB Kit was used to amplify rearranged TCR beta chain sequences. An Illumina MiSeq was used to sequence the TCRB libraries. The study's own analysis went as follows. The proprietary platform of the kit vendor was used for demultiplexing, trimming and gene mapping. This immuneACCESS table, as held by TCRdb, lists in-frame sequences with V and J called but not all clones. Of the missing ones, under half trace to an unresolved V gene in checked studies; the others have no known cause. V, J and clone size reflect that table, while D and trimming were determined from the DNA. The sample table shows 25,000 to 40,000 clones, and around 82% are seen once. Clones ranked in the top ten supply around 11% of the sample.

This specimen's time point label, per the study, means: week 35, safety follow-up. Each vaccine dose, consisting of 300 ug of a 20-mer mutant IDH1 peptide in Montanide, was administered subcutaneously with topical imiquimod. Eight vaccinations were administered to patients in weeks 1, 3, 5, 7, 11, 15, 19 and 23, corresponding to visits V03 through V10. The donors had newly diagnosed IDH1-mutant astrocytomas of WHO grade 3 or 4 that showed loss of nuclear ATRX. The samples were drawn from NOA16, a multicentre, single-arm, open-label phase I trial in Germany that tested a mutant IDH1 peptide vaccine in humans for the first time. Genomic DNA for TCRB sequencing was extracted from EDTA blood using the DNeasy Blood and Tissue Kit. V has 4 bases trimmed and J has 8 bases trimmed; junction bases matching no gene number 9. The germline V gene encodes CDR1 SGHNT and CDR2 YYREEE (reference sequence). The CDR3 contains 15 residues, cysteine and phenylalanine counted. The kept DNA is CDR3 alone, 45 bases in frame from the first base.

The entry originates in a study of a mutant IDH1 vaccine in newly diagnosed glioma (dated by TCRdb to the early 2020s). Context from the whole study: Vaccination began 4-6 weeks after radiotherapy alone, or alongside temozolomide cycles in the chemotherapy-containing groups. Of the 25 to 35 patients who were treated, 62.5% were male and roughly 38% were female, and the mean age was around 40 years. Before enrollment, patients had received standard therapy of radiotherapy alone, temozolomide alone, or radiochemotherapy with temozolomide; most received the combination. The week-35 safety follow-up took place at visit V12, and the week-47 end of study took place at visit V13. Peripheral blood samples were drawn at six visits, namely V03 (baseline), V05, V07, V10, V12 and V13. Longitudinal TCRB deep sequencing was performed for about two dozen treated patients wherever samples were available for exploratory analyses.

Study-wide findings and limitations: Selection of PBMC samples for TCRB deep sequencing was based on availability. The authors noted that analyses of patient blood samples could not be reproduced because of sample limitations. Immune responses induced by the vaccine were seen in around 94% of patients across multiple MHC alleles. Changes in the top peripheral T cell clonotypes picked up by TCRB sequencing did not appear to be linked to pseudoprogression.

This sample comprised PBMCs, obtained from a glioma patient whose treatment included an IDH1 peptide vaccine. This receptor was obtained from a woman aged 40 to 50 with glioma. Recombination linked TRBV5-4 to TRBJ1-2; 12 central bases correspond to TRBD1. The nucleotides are TGTGCCAGCAGCGCAGGGGGACAGGGGGCTTGGGGCTACACCTTC. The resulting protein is CASSAGGQGAWGYTF.